One and the same sample provided the 9 T cell receptor beta chains below, sequenced in a study of T cells after yellow fever vaccination. In TCRdb, the 5' RACE reads were re-called with MiXCR into one record per CDR3 protein. The profile shows around 610,000 distinct CDR3 sequences, roughly 12% of them singletons. The sequencing used PBMCs, collected on the day of the yellow fever booster vaccination. All receptors come from a man aged 30 to 45 who received the YFV17D yellow fever vaccine.

The rearrangement uses TRBV7-8 and TRBJ1-4; 7 nucleotides agree with TRBD1. V lost 4 bases, J lost 4 bases, and 6 bases stayed unmatched. This CDR3 spans 15 amino acids. Germline CDR1 is SGHVS and CDR2 is FQNEAQ. As DNA, the CDR3 is TGTGCCAGCAGCTCTAAAGGGACAGATAATGAAAAACTGTTTTTT. Protein sequence: CASSSKGTDNEKLFF.

This clonotype was observed a few times. The rearrangement links TRBV10-3 to TRBJ2-5; no reliable D call. Germline values: CDR1 ENHRY, CDR2 SYGVKD. V shed 4 bases and J shed 10 bases, with 19 bases lying between them. The CDR3 length is 14 residues. CDR3 in DNA: TGTGCCATCAGTGGGCACACCCAGTTAAAGGTCCAGTACTTC. Its protein is CAISGHTQLKVQYF.

Points on this clonotype: It may be a read error: a sequence one base away is much more abundant. This chain links TRBV5-1 with TRBJ2-5; D tentatively fits TRBD1 or TRBD2 (7 bases each). The CDR3 runs to 12 residues. Germline V gene sequence: CDR1 SGHRS, CDR2 YFSETQ. Trimming pared 7 bases from V and 5 bases from J, leaving 12 bases between. The CDR3 spells CASCQGGETQYF. In DNA, the CDR3 is TGCGCCAGCTGCCAGGGGGGGGAGACCCAGTACTTC. The full variable domain, rest sourced from reference TRBV5-1 and TRBJ2-5, is KAGVTQTPRYLIKTRGQQVTLSCSPISGHRSVSWYQQTPGQGLQFLFEYFSETQRNKGNFPGRFSGRQFSNSRSEMNVSTLELGDSALYLCASCQGGETQYFGPGTRLLVL.

The chain recombines TRBV12-3 or TRBV12-4 with TRBJ2-7, with 9 positions matching TRBD1. CDR3 length equals 16 residues. The junction had 15 bases not matched to a gene; V was cut back by 6 bases and J by 6 bases. Written as DNA, the CDR3 is TGTGCCAGCAGACTTTCTTCCGGGACAGGGACTTCCGAGCAGTACTTC. Residues: CASRLSSGTGTSEQYF.

A note on this clonotype: One end of the junction fails to match germline, which may point to a read error. V is TRBV19 and J is TRBJ2-7; D is ambiguous. CDR1 and CDR2 from the germline V gene are LNHDA and SQIVND (reference sequence). The CDR3 sequence is 9 residues long. CDR3 coding DNA: TGTGCCAGTATCGGACCCTGGGACTTC. Encoded protein: CASIGPWDF.

The chain carries TRBV7-3 and TRBJ1-1; no reliable D call. The CDR3 consists of 16 residues. Germline lookup yields CDR1 SGHTA and CDR2 FQGTGA. The V end lost 5 bases, the J end lost 0 bases, and 16 bases lay between the germline ends. This CDR3 is CASSLVRNSLNTEAFF. The CDR3, as DNA: TGTGCCAGCAGCCTCGTGCGAAACAGTCTGAACACTGAAGCTTTCTTT.

Comments on this clonotype: Its ends do not fully match the called genes, so a read error is possible. The rearrangement links TRBV20-1 to TRBJ2-2, with 12 bases identical to TRBD2. The CDR3 extends over 17 amino acids. In germline, CDR1 is DFQATT, CDR2 SNEGSKA (reference sequence). CDR3 sequence (DNA): TGCTGTGCTAGAGGGAGACTAGCGGGAGTTCCAAGGCGGGAGCTGTTTTTT. Amino acids: CCARGRLAGVPRRELFF.

This clonotype occurred a few times. The chain combines TRBV4-3 with TRBJ2-1; 9 bases fit TRBD1. V lost 3 bases to trimming and J lost 1 base; unmatched junction nucleotides: 4. Germline-derived CDR1 and CDR2 are LGHNA and YSLEER. This CDR3 has 16 amino acids. The CDR3 DNA reads as TGCGCCAGCAGCCATGTGGACAGGGGATCCTACAATGAGCAGTTCTTC. Its translation: CASSHVDRGSYNEQFF.

A few counts support this clonotype. This chain uses TRBV12-5 with TRBJ2-4; 11 nucleotides align to TRBD2. This CDR3 is 14 amino acids long. Trimming took 5 bases from V and 7 from J; bases not matched to a gene: 4. The germline V gene encodes CDR1 LGHNT and CDR2 FRNRAP. The CDR3 loop is CASGTLAGGNIQYF. The CDR3, as DNA: TGTGCTAGTGGTACCCTAGCGGGAGGTAACATTCAGTACTTC.